The 14 T cell receptor beta chains reported below all come from one sample, sequenced in a study of shared clonotypes between healthy human individuals. TCRdb's table, derived via immunoSEQ multiplex PCR, lists solely in-frame clones and lacks some. The sample carries 950,000 to 1,200,000 clones, 60% to 85% recorded once. Material: memory CD4+ T cells from PBMCs. Described subset: CD45RA-negative fraction. The receptors were sampled from a man younger than 35 in good health. Some clones in this sample may be carry-over from other donors' samples.

Concerning this clone itself: Distinct nucleotide sequences in the sample also encode this CDR3. The chain joins TRBV18 to TRBJ1-1, with D unresolved. CDR1 and CDR2 (germline): KGHSH, LQKENI. The length of the CDR3 is 14 residues. Trimming left V 0 bases short and J 1 base short, with 6 bases between. The CDR3 here is CASSPPGKNTEAFF. For the CDR3, the DNA is TGTGCCAGCTCACCACCTGGCAAGAACACTGAAGCTTTCTTT.

This clone was seen a handful of times. This rearrangement joins TRBV9 to TRBJ2-3, with TRBD1 identical over 9 bases. The CDR3 sequence is 16 residues long. J gave up 4 bases and V 2 bases, and 8 bases lay outside the gene matches. Germline V lookup: CDR1 SGDLS, CDR2 YYNGEE. CDR3 DNA: TGTGCCAGCAGCGTGAGGAGGGACAGGGTACCAGATACGCAGTATTTT. Amino acids: CASSVRRDRVPDTQYF.

The chain couples TRBV2 to TRBJ2-7; 14 bases are a match to TRBD2. The CDR3 is 17 amino acids. V lost 9 bases, J lost 5 bases, and 15 bases stayed unmatched. Per germline, CDR1 SNHLY and CDR2 FYNNEI. Written as DNA, the CDR3 is TGTGCCAGTCCAAAGGGTACAGGACTAGCGGGAGGCCACGAGCAGTACTTC. Translating it yields CASPKGTGLAGGHEQYF.

This clone was seen once. The V call is TRBV25-1, the J call TRBJ1-1; D is undetermined. The CDR3 extends over 13 amino acids. V lost 5 bases, J lost 4 bases, and 11 bases lay in between. Germline V CDR1 and CDR2: MGHDK, SYGVNS. CDR3 DNA: TGTGCCAGCAGTACAAGAAGGTTCACTGAAGCTTTCTTT. Its protein is CASSTRRFTEAFF.

The J gene is TRBJ1-5, the V gene TRBV2; D uncertain. The germline gives CDR1 SNHLY, CDR2 FYNNEI. CDR3 length: 15 residues. V dropped 2 bases and J dropped 5 bases, with 13 bases sitting between them. The CDR3 bases are TGTGCCAGCAGTGAAAGCAGTCCAGTCGATCAGCCCCAGCATTTT. Translated, it gives CASSESSPVDQPQHF.

The V call is TRBV6-5, the J call TRBJ1-3; D gene uncertain. Germline loops: CDR1 MNHEY, CDR2 SVGAGI. With 8 bases removed from V and 7 bases from J, the gap between germline ends came to 15 bases. This CDR3 has 13 amino acids. CDR3 DNA: TGTGCCAGCGGACGGAGTGGCGTGAACACCATATATTTT. Translated, it gives CASGRSGVNTIYF.

The gene calls are TRBV4-1 and TRBJ1-1, with a tentative D call TRBD1 (6 bases). The CDR3 consists of 13 residues. Looked up from germline, CDR1 is MGHRA and CDR2 is YSYEKL. V dropped 3 bases and J dropped 10 bases, with 15 bases sitting between them. CDR3 sequence (DNA): TGCGCCAGCAGCCAGGAACAGGGTCGGAGAGCTTTCTTT. It codes for CASSQEQGRRAFF.

The chain uses TRBV30 and TRBJ2-5; TRBD2 agrees at 14 bases. Germline V gene lookup returns CDR1 GTSNPN and CDR2 SVGIG (reference sequence). V shed 2 bases and J 3 bases; nucleotides not matched to a gene: 14. The CDR3 runs to 19 residues. The CDR3 DNA sequence: TGTGCCTGGAGTAGATCCGGGACTAGCGGGAGATGGGGCAAAGAGACCCAGTACTTC. Its protein is CAWSRSGTSGRWGKETQYF.

The V gene is TRBV30, the J gene TRBJ2-5; 9 bases fit TRBD2. The germline V gene encodes CDR1 GTSNPN and CDR2 SVGIG (reference sequence). The CDR3 sequence is 15 residues long. Trimming took 2 bases from V and 5 from J; bases not matched to a gene: 9. CDR3 sequence reads: CAWSFSGTSRETQYF. The CDR3 region has the DNA TGTGCCTGGAGTTTCTCCGGGACTAGCCGGGAGACCCAGTACTTC.

A note on this clone: The junction does not match germline at one end; this may be a read error. The V gene is TRBV19, the J gene TRBJ2-4; D is uncertain. CDR1 and CDR2 (germline): LNHDA, SQIVND (reference sequence). The CDR3 is made up of 12 amino acids. The CDR3, as DNA: TGTGCCAGTAGTCTAAATAGGGTAGGAGTTCACTTC. Its translation: CASSLNRVGVHF.

The chain is built from TRBV10-3 and TRBJ2-7, with 7 bases fitting TRBD2. CDR1 and CDR2 (germline): ENHRY, SYGVKD. The CDR3 is 14 residues long. The ends lost 6 bases at V and 0 bases at J; junction bases unmatched: 5. The CDR3 DNA reads as TGTGCCATCAGGGGACTACCGCCCTCCTACGAGCAGTACTTC. The encoded protein is CAIRGLPPSYEQYF.

V is TRBV5-4 and J is TRBJ2-3, with 7 bases aligning to TRBD2. CDR3 length equals 15 residues. CDR1 is SGHNT, CDR2 YYREEE, per germline (reference sequence). V trimming: 4 bases; J trimming: 3 bases; junction bases outside the gene matches: 8. The CDR3: CASSPQGGRTDTQYF. The CDR3 region has the DNA TGTGCCAGCAGCCCGCAGGGCGGGAGAACAGATACGCAGTATTTT.

The rearrangement links TRBV5-1 to TRBJ1-2, with TRBD1 as a possible D gene (6 bases). The germline V gene has CDR1 SGHRS and CDR2 YFSETQ. The CDR3 has 14 residues. V lost 3 bases and J lost 6, with 15 bases in between. DNA for the CDR3: TGCGCCAGCAGCTCGACCGCGGGACAACATGGCTACACCTTC. It specifies CASSSTAGQHGYTF.

This clone was seen many times. The chain recombines TRBV7-9 with TRBJ2-7, with D possibly being TRBD2 (5 bases). The CDR3 totals 17 residues. With 1 base removed from V and 3 bases from J, the gap between germline ends came to 19 bases. The V gene's germline CDR1 is SEHNR and CDR2 FQNEAQ (reference sequence). The CDR3 region has the DNA TGTGCCAGCAGCTTAGTCCCTATCCGGTCCGGGGACTACGAGCAGTACTTC. Translation gives CASSLVPIRSGDYEQYF. The entire variable domain, with the rest obtained from reference TRBV7-9 and TRBJ2-7, is as follows: DTGVSQNPRHKITKRGQNVTFRCDPISEHNRLYWYRQTLGQGPEFLTYFQNEAQLEKSRLLSDRFSAERPKGSFSTLEIQRTEQGDSAMYLCASSLVPIRSGDYEQYFGPGTRLTVT.